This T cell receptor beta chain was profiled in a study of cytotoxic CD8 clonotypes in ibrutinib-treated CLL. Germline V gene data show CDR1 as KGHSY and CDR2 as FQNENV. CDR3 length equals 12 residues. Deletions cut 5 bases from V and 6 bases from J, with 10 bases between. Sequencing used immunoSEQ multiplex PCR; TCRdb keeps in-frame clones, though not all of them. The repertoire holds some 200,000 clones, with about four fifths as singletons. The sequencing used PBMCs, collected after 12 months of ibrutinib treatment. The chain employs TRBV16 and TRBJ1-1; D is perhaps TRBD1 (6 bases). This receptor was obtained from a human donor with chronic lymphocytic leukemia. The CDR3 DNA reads TGTGCCAGCAGCAGGACAGAGGCTGAAGCTTTCTTT. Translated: CASSRTEAEAFF. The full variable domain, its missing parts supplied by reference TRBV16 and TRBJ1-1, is GEEVAQTPKHLVRGEGQKAKLYCAPIKGHSYVFWYQQVLKNEFKFLISFQNENVFDETGMPKERFSAKCLPNSPCSLEIQATKLEDSAVYFCASSRTEAEAFFGQGTRLTVV.